This TCR beta chain was observed in a study of PD-L1 blockade in urothelial cancer. Turning to the study itself: Men with urothelial cancer arising in the bladder made up most of the roughly 30 patients.

Whole-study findings and limits: Blood TCR clonality below the median before treatment was a predictor of better survival.

Spiked synthetic TCR analogs estimated absolute template abundance per PCR. Clones were read by immunoSEQ multiplex PCR, and TCRdb kept only the in-frame ones, dropping some. The sample lists roughly 16,000 clones, approximately 90% occurring once. Time point described: pretreatment peripheral blood. A single count supports this clone. Its matching antigen is unknown. V shed 7 bases and J shed 7 bases, with 15 bases lying between them. The CDR3 consists of 12 residues. Germline assignment: CDR1 SQVTM and CDR2 ANQGSEA. The gene calls are TRBV29-1 and TRBJ2-3; D unclear. The origin of this receptor is a man in his 70s with urothelial cancer. The source material was PBMCs, sampled around atezolizumab (anti-PD-L1) treatment. The CDR3 sequence: CSARDAVYTQYF. CDR3 coding DNA: TGCAGCGCCCGCGATGCGGTTTATACGCAGTATTTT.